A selection of T cell receptor beta chains follows, all from one sample in a study of spatial heterogeneity in lung cancer. Each CDR3 protein is one row after TCRdb ran MiXCR on the 5' RACE reads. The table records more than 40,000 distinct CDR3 sequences, approximately 22% of them present only once. Sequencing used PBMCs, obtained at follow-up. These receptor sequences come from a female donor with early-stage non-small cell lung cancer. Each CDR3 is given without its conserved first and last residue. The order of the fields is CDR3 protein, V gene.

SATLSGNPYEQY | TRBV20-1
ASSVNRGQVGEKLF | TRBV7-2
ASSYNLLAEYQETQY | TRBV6-6
ASSGTGAAVNTEAF | TRBV5-1
ASSQQRAGTDTQY | TRBV7-8
ATSDSPGDEQF | TRBV24-1
ASTRGGVQETQY | TRBV7-9
ASSSPGQGNEKLF | TRBV11-2
ALTVARPGGQY | TRBV30
SVDRGDTEAF | TRBV29-1
ASSLGGSSTDTQY | TRBV28
ASSPLRTGGSGETQY | TRBV18
ASSLIRTGDGYT | TRBV7-2
ASSAGQGLNQPQH | TRBV2
ASSQVQGRVGELF | TRBV3-1
ASSLPNEKLF | TRBV7-9
AITRLAGEQDEQF | TRBV10-3
ASSEGEKLF | TRBV18
SSAKGGYNEKLF | TRBV20-1
ASSPPGGGTEAF | TRBV18
SVEDSPSGPQH | TRBV29-1
ASSQGTADTQY | TRBV7-7
ATSSAGGTEAF | TRBV15
ASSLAGEGEKLF | TRBV12-3/TRBV12-4
ASSYSISGGRGVTDTQY | TRBV6-5
ASSLGRGQTHTQY | TRBV7-7
SALRLTGELF | TRBV29-1
ASSPSRDRFRGEKLF | TRBV6-5
ASSERGDNQPQH | TRBV5-1
ASKGGWTENTGELF | TRBV19
ANKPYNEQF | TRBV2
ASSVTDSNSPLH | TRBV5-1
ASSPIRDSYNEQF | TRBV7-9
AWNHGTGGGYT | TRBV30
ASSTSNGQPQH | TRBV19
AWSLGPKNYGYT | TRBV30
SAGETGDEQY | TRBV20-1
ASSLTFAGELF | TRBV12-3/TRBV12-4
ASSPRTGASGTEAF | TRBV18
ASSYQSYGYT | TRBV6-2/TRBV6-3
SALTGDGNIQY | TRBV20-1
ASSLIAERGGIQY | TRBV11-2
ASSQGGGGFDTQY | TRBV3-1
SAREQGRNQPQH | TRBV20-1
ASSLSTGTVNTEAF | TRBV19
SARNAEQVYGYT | TRBV20-1
ASSLVGGSYGYT | TRBV11-2
ASTIAEGAYEQY | TRBV12-3/TRBV12-4
ASTDRSNTEAF | TRBV19